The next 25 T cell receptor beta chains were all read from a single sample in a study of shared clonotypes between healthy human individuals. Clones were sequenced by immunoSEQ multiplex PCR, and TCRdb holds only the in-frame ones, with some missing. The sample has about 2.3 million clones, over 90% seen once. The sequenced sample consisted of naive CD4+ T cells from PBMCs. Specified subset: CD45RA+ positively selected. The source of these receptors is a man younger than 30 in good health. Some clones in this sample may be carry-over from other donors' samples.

The CDR3 reads CASSLQGQGHGYTF. DNA of the CDR3: TGCGCCAGCAGCTTACAGGGACAGGGACATGGCTACACCTTC. The chain uses TRBV5-1 and TRBJ1-2; TRBD1 aligns across 9 bases. Germline V gene data show CDR1 as SGHRS and CDR2 as YFSETQ. CDR3 size: 14 residues. V trimming: 2 bases; J trimming: 6 bases; junction bases outside the gene matches: 5.

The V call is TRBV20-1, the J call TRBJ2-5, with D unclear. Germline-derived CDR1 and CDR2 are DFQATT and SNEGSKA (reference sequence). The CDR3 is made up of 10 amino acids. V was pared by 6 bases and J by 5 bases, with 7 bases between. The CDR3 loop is CSALWETQYF. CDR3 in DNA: TGCAGTGCCTTGTGGGAGACCCAGTACTTC.

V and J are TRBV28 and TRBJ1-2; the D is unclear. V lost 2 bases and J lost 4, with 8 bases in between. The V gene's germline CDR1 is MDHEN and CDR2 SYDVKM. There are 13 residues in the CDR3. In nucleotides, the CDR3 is TGTGCCAGCAGTTTACCCCCGTCCTATGGCTACACCTTC. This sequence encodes CASSLPPSYGYTF.

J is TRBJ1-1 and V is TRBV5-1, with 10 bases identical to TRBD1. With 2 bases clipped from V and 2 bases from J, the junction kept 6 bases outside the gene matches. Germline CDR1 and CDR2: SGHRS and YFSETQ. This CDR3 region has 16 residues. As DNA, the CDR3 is TGCGCCAGCAGCTTTGGGGACAGGGGTCGCAACACTGAAGCTTTCTTT. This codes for CASSFGDRGRNTEAFF.

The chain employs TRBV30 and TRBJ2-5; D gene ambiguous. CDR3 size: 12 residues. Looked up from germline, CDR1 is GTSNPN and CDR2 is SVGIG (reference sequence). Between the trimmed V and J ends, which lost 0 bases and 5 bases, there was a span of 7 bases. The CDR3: CAWSVGKETQYF. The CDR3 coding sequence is TGTGCCTGGAGTGTGGGAAAGGAGACCCAGTACTTC.

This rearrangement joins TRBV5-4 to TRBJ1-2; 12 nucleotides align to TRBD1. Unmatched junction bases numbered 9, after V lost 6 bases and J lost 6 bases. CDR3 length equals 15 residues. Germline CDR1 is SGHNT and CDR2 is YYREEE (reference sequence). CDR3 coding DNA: TGTGCCAGCACGGGACAGGGGGCGCCGGTTGATGGCTACACCTTC. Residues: CASTGQGAPVDGYTF. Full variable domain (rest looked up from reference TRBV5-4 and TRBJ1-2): ETGVTQSPTHLIKTRGQQVTLRCSSQSGHNTVSWYQQALGQGPQFIFQYYREEENGRGNFPPRFSGLQFPNYSSELNVNALELDDSALYLCASTGQGAPVDGYTFGSGTRLTVV.

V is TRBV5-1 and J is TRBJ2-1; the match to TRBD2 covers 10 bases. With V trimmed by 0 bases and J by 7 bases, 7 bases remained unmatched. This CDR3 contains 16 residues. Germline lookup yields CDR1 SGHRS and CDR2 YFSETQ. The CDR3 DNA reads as TGCGCCAGCAGCTTGGCGGCTAGCGGGAGTCGGAATGAGCAGTTCTTC. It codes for CASSLAASGSRNEQFF.

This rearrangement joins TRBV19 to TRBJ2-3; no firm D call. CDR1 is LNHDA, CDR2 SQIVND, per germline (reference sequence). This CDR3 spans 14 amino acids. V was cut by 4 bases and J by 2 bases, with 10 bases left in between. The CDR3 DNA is TGTGCCAGTAGTACGGGCGGAGTCACAGATACGCAGTATTTT. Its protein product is CASSTGGVTDTQYF. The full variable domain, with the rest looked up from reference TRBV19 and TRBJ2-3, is DGGITQSPKYLFRKEGQNVTLSCEQNLNHDAMYWYRQDPGQGLRLIYYSQIVNDFQKGDIAEGYSVSREKKESFPLTVTSAQKNPTAFYLCASSTGGVTDTQYFGPGTRLTVL.

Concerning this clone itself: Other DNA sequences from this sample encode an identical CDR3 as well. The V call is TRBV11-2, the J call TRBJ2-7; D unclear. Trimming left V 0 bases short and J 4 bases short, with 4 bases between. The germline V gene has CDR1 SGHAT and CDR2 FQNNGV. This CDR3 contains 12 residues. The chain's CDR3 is CASSLDGYEQYF. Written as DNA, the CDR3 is TGTGCCAGCAGCTTAGATGGGTACGAGCAGTACTTC. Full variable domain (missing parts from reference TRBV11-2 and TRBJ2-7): EAGVAQSPRYKIIEKRQSVAFWCNPISGHATLYWYQQILGQGPKLLIQFQNNGVVDDSQLPKDRFSAERLKGVDSTLKIQPAKLEDSAVYLCASSLDGYEQYFGPGTRLTVT.

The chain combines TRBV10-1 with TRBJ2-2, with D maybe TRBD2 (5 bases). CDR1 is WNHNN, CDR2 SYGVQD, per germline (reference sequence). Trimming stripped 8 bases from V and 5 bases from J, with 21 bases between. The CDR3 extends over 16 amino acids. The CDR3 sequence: CASGGPFGSRTGELFF. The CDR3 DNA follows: TGCGCCAGCGGAGGCCCTTTTGGAAGTCGGACCGGGGAGCTGTTTTTT.

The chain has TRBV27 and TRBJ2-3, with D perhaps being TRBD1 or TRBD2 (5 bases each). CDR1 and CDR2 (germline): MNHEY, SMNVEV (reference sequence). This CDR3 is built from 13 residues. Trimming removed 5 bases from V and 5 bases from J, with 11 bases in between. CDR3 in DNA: TGTGCCAGCAGTCGGGGTGGGGGAGATACGCAGTATTTT. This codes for CASSRGGGDTQYF.

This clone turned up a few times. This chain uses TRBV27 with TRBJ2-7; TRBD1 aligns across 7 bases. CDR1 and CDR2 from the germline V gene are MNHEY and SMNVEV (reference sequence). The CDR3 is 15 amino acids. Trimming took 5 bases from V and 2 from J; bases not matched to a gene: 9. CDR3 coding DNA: TGTGCCAGCAGTGGGTTGAGGGGGCCCGCCTACGAGCAGTACTTC. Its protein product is CASSGLRGPAYEQYF.

DNA for the CDR3: TGTGCCAGTACTGAAGGGGGTGCGTCCTACAATGAGCAGTTCTTC. The encoded protein is CASTEGGASYNEQFF. The chain links TRBV19 to TRBJ2-1; maybe TRBD1 (6 bases). Trimming cost V 7 bases and J 1 base, with 14 bases left between them. Germline values: CDR1 LNHDA, CDR2 SQIVND (reference sequence). CDR3 length equals 15 residues.

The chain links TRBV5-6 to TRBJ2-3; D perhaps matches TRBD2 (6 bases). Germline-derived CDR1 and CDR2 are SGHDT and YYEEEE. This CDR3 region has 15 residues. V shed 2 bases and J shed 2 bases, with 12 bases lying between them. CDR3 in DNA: TGTGCCAGCAGCTTCGGGGGTCCCTACACAGATACGCAGTATTTT. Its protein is CASSFGGPYTDTQYF. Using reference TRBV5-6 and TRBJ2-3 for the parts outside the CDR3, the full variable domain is DAGVTQSPTHLIKTRGQQVTLRCSPKSGHDTVSWYQQALGQGPQFIFQYYEEEERQRGNFPDRFSGHQFPNYSSELNVNALLLGDSALYLCASSFGGPYTDTQYFGPGTRLTVL.

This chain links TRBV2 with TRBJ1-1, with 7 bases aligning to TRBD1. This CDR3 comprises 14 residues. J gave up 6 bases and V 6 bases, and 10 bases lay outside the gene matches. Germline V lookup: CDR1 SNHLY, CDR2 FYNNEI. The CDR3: CASREQGTSAEAFF. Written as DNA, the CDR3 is TGTGCCAGCAGGGAACAGGGGACCTCAGCTGAAGCTTTCTTT.

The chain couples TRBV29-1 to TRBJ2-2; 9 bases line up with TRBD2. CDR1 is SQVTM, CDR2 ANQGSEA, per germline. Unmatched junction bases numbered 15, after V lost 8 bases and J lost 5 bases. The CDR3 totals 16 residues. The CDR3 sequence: CSIRGVAGARTGELFF. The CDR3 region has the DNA TGCAGCATTAGAGGGGTAGCGGGAGCGCGGACCGGGGAGCTGTTTTTT.

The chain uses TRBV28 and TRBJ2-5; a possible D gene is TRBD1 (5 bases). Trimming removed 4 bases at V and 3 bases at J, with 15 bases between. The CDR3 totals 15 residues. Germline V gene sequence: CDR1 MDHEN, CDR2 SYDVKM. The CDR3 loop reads CASSSGQRAKETQYF. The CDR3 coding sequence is TGTGCCAGCAGTTCCGGACAAAGAGCGAAAGAGACCCAGTACTTC.

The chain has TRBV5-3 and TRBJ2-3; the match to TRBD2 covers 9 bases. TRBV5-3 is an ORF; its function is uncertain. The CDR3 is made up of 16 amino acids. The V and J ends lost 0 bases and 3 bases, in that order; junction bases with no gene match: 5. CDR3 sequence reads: CARSLAGTSPTDTQYF. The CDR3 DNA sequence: TGTGCCAGAAGCTTGGCCGGGACTAGCCCGACAGATACGCAGTATTTT.

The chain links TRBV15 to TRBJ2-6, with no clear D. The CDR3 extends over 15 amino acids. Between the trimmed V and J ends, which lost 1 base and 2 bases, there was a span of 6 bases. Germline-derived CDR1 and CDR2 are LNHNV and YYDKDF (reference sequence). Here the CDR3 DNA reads TGTGCCACCAGCAGAGTTGGCCCTGGGGCCAACGTCCTGACTTTC. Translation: CATSRVGPGANVLTF.

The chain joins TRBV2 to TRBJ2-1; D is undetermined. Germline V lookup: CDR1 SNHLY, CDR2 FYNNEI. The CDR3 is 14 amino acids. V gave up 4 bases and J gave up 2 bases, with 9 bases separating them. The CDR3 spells CASSAQLTYNEQFF. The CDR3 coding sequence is TGTGCCAGCAGTGCACAGTTGACCTACAATGAGCAGTTCTTC.

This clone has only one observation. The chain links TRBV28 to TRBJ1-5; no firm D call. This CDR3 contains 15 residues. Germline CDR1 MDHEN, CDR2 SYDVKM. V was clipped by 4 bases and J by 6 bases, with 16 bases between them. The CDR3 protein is CASSSQFEGSQPQHF. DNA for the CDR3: TGTGCCAGCAGTTCGCAATTTGAGGGAAGTCAGCCCCAGCATTTT.

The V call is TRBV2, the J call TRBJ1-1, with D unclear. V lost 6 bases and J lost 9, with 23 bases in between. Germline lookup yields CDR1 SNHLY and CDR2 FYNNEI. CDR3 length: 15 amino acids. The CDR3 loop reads CASSSFTGGLSKAFF. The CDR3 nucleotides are TGTGCCAGCAGCTCCTTCACCGGCGGTCTAAGTAAAGCTTTCTTT.

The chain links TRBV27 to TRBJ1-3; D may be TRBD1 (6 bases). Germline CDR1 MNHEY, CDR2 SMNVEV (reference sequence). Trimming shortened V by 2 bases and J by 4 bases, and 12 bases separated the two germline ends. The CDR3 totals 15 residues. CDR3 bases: TGTGCCAGCAGTTTAGATGGGGGGGCCGGAAACACCATATATTTT. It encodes CASSLDGGAGNTIYF.

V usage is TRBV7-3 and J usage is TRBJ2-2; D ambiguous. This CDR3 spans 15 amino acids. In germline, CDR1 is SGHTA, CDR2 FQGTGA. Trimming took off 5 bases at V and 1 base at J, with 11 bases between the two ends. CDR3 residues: CASSPQPRNTGELFF. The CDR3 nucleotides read TGTGCCAGCAGCCCCCAGCCGCGGAACACCGGGGAGCTGTTTTTT.

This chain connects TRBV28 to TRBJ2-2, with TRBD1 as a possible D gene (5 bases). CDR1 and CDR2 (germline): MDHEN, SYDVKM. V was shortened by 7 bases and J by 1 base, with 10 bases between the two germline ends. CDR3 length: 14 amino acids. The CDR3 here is CASTPGRNTGELFF. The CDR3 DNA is TGTGCCAGCACCCCAGGGCGGAACACCGGGGAGCTGTTTTTT.